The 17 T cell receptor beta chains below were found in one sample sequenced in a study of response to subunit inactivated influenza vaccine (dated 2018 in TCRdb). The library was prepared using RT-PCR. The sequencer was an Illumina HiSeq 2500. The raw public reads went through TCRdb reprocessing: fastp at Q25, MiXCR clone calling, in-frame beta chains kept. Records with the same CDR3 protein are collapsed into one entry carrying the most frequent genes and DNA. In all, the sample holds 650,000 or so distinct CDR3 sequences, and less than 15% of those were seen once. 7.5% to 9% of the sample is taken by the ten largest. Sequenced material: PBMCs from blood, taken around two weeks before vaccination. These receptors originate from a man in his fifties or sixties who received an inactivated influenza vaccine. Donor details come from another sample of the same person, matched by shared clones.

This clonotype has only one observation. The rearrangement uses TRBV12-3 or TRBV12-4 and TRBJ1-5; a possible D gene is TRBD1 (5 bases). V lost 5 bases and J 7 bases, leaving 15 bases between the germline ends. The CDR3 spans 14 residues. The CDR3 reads CASSPSGASQPQHF. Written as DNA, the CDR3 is TGTGCCAGCAGTCCGTCCGGGGCGAGCCAGCCCCAGCATTTT.

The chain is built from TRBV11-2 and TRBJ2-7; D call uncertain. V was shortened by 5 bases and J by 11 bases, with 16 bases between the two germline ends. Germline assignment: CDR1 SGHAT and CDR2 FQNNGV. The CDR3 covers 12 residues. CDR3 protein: CASSRPVATEYF. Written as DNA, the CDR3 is TGTGCCAGCAGCCGCCCCGTGGCTACCGAGTACTTC.

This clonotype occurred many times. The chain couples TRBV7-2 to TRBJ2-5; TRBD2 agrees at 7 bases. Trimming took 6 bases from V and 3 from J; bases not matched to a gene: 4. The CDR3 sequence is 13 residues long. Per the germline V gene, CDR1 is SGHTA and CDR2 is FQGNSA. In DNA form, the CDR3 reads TGTGCCAGCAGTCGGAGCGGGGAAGAGACCCAGTACTTC. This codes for CASSRSGEETQYF.

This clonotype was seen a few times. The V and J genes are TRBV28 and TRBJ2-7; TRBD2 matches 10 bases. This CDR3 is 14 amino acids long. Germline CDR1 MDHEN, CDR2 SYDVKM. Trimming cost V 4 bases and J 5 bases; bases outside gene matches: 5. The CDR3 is CASSSGTSDNEQYF. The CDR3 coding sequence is TGTGCCAGCAGTTCCGGGACTAGCGACAACGAGCAGTACTTC.

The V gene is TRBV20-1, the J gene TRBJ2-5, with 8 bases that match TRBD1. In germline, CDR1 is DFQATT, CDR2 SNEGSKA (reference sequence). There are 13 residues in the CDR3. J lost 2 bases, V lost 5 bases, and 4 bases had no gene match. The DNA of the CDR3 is TGCAGTGCTTCTCGACAGGGGCAAGAGACCCAGTACTTC. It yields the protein CSASRQGQETQYF.

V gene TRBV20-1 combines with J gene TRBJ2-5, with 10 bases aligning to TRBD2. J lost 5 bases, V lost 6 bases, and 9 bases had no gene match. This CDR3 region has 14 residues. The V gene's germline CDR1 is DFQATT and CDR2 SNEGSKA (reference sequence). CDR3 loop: CSAILTGLAETQYF. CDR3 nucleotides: TGCAGTGCCATATTGACGGGACTAGCGGAGACCCAGTACTTC.

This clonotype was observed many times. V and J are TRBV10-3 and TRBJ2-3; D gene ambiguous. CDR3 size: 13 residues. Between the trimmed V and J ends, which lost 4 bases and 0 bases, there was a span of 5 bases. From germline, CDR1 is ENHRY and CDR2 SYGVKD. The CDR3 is CAISGASTDTQYF. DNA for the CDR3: TGTGCCATCAGTGGCGCTAGCACAGATACGCAGTATTTT.

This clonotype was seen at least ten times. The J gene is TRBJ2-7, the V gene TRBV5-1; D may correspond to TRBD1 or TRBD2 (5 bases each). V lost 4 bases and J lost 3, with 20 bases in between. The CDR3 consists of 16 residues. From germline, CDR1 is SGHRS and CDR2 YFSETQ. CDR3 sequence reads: CASSPRDPVTHYEQYF. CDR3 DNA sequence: TGCGCCAGCAGCCCACGGGACCCCGTTACACACTACGAGCAGTACTTC.

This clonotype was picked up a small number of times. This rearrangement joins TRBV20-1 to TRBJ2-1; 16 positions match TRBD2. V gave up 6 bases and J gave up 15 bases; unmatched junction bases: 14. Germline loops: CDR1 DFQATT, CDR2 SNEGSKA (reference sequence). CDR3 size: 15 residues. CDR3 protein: CSATPGLAGGPQGFF. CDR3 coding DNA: TGCAGTGCCACGCCGGGACTAGCGGGAGGGCCCCAAGGGTTCTTC.

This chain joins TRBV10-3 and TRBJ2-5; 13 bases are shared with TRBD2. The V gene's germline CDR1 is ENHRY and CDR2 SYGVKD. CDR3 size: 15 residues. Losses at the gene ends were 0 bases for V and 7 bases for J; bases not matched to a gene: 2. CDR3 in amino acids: CAISESGTSGVTQYF. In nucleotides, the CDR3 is TGTGCCATCAGTGAGTCCGGGACTAGCGGGGTGACCCAGTACTTC.

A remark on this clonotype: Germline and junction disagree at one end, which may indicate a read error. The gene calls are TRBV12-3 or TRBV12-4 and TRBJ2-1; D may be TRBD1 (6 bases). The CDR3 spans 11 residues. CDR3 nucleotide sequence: TGTGCCAGCAGTAATGCCGGACAGCCGATCTTC. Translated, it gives CASSNAGQPIF.

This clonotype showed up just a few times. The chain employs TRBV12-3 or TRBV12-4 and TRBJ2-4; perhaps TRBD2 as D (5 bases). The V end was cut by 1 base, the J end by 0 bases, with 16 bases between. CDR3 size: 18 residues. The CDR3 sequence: CASSLGWAGQIAKNIQYF. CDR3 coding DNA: TGTGCCAGCAGTTTAGGCTGGGCGGGCCAGATAGCCAAAAACATTCAGTACTTC.

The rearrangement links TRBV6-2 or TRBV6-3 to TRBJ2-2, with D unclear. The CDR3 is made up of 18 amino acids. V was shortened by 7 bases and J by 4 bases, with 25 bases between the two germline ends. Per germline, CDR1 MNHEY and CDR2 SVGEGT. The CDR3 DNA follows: TGTGCCAGCACCTCGTTGACTCGGGCCACGGTCAGCACCGGGGAGCTGTTTTTT. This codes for CASTSLTRATVSTGELFF.

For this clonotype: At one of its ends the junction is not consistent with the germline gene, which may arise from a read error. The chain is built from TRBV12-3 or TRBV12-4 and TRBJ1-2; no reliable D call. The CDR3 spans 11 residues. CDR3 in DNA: TGTGCCAGCAGTCAGCGTGAGGGAGGGTCCTTC. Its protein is CASSQREGGSF.

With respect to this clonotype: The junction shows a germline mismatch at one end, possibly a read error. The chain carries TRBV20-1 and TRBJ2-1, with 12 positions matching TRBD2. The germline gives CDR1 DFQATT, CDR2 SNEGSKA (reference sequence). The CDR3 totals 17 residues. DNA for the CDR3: TGCTGTGCTAGGAAGACTAGCGGGAGAGGTTCCGGGCGTGAGCAGTTCTTC. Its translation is CCARKTSGRGSGREQFF.

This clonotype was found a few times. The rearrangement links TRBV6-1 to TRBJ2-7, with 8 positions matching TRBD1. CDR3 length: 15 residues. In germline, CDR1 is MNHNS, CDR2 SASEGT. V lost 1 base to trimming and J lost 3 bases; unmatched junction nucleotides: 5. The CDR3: CASSEGSGGRYEQYF. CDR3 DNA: TGTGCCAGCAGTGAAGGGTCAGGGGGCCGCTACGAGCAGTACTTC.

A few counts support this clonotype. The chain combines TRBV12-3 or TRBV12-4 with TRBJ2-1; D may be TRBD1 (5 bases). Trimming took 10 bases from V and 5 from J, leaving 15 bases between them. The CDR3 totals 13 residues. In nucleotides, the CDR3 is TGTGCCACCAGGTTAACGACAGACAATGAGCAGTTCTTC. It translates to CATRLTTDNEQFF.